This T cell receptor beta chain was obtained from a study of shared clonotypes between healthy human individuals. Study-wide context: Researchers assigned three CD4 naive, three CD4 memory, two CD8 naive and one CD8 memory plate to each donor.

CDR3 length equals 15 residues. The germline V gene encodes CDR1 LNHNV and CDR2 YYDKDF (reference sequence). V gave up 4 bases and J gave up 2 bases, with 11 bases separating them. The protocol was immunoSEQ multiplex PCR, while the TCRdb copy is restricted to in-frame clones and leaves out a portion. The data show some 2.3 million clones, more than 80% seen once. The sample taken for sequencing was naive CD4+ T cells from PBMCs. Subset described: CD45RA+ positively selected. The clonotype was recovered from a man younger than 35 in good health. Some clones in this sample may be carry-over from other donors' samples. The rearrangement links TRBV15 to TRBJ1-4; D call uncertain. CDR3 loop: CATSISPRTNEKLFF. CDR3 in DNA: TGTGCCACCAGCATCTCTCCGCGGACTAATGAAAAACTGTTTTTT.